The clone carrying this T cell receptor beta chain came up a few times. The antigen remains unidentified. The sample is drawn from a study of T cells in Graves' hyperthyroidism and ophthalmopathy. Study-wide results and caveats: Among clonotypes expanded in thyroid above 0.001, most were also found in blood. Ophthalmopathy was told apart from stable hyperthyroidism by a 13 V-J model.

The V end lost 3 bases, the J end lost 1 base, and 16 bases lay between the germline ends. CDR1 is SGHRS and CDR2 is YFSETQ in the germline V gene. The CDR3 has 16 residues. TCR beta CDR3 regions were amplified from RNA transcripts. During a first-round RT-PCR of the TCR CDR3, the HTBI primer set was used. TCRdb reprocessed the multiplex PCR reads with MiXCR, giving one entry per CDR3 protein. The sample contains approximately 400,000 distinct CDR3 sequences, 18% of which appear only once. The sample taken for sequencing was blood. The chain recombines TRBV5-1 with TRBJ1-1, with a tentative D call TRBD1 (5 bases). The receptor was isolated from a man younger than 35 with Graves' ophthalmopathy. The CDR3, as DNA: TGCGCCAGCAGCTACTCCTCGCGCAGGGAGAACACTGAAGCTTTCTTT. It translates to CASSYSSRRENTEAFF.